The 13 T cell receptor beta chains in this list originate from one sample, sequenced in a study of regulatory T cells in long-lasting Graves disease. Construction of TCR beta libraries relied on iRepertoire HTBI primers and on Arm-PCR targeting CDR3 regions. TCRdb re-derived calls from the multiplex PCR reads in MiXCR, one entry per CDR3 protein. The sample holds about 340,000 distinct CDR3 sequences, around a fifth seen once. Specified time point: persistent/refractory GD, antithyroid drugs over 5 years with positive TRAb. PBMC RNA was the source of the TCR library. This specimen consisted of peripheral blood mononuclear cells (PBMCs), obtained when the disease was refractory, from a patient treated with antithyroid drugs. The receptors come from a female donor with Graves disease.

J is TRBJ2-2 and V is TRBV3-1; TRBD1 is a possible D gene (7 bases). Germline V CDR1 and CDR2: LGHDT, YNNKEL (reference sequence). The CDR3 extends over 13 amino acids. V was cut by 9 bases and J by 7 bases, with 15 bases left in between. The CDR3 loop reads CASKDYRGGELFF. CDR3 nucleotides: TGTGCCAGTAAGGACTACAGGGGCGGGGAGCTGTTTTTT.

V and J are TRBV19 and TRBJ1-5; TRBD1 aligns across 8 bases. CDR1 and CDR2 (germline): LNHDA, SQIVND (reference sequence). The V segment lost 7 bases and the J segment 1 base; nucleotides outside the gene matches: 9. The CDR3 consists of 16 residues. CDR3 residues: CASMGSQGASNQPQHF. The CDR3 coding sequence is TGTGCCAGTATGGGGTCCCAGGGGGCAAGCAATCAGCCCCAGCATTTT.

In its sample, this clonotype was seen many times. This rearrangement joins TRBV6-1 to TRBJ2-7; TRBD2 agrees at 13 bases. Trimming at V came to 5 bases and at J to 3 bases, leaving 7 bases not matched to a gene. Germline assignment: CDR1 MNHNS and CDR2 SASEGT. The CDR3 runs to 16 residues. CDR3 DNA: TGTGCCAGCAGTAGGCCTCGGACTAGCGGGGGCTACGAGCAGTACTTC. The encoded protein is CASSRPRTSGGYEQYF.

This clonotype was counted at least ten times. The V and J genes are TRBV28 and TRBJ2-7; TRBD1 agrees at 9 bases. The V and J ends lost 5 bases and 5 bases, in that order; junction bases with no gene match: 7. This CDR3 is built from 14 residues. Germline V lookup: CDR1 MDHEN, CDR2 SYDVKM. The CDR3 region has the DNA TGTGCCAGCAGTCTGGGACAGGGAAGAAACGAGCAGTACTTC. Translated: CASSLGQGRNEQYF.

This clonotype was found many times. J is TRBJ2-2 and V is TRBV27; TRBD1 or TRBD2 may be the D gene (5 bases each). Germline CDR1 reads MNHEY; CDR2 reads SMNVEV (reference sequence). V was shortened by 5 bases and J by 7 bases, with 23 bases between the two germline ends. This CDR3 comprises 17 residues. The CDR3 DNA reads as TGTGCCAGCAGTGCTCTGGGGATGGTGGGACCCGGCGGGGAGCTGTTTTTT. Amino acid sequence: CASSALGMVGPGGELFF.

A few counts support this clonotype. CDR3 nucleotides: TGTGCCAGCAATGGCGGCGGCATCCTAAGGGAGCTGTTTTTT. Translated, it gives CASNGGGILRELFF. The V gene is TRBV2, the J gene TRBJ2-2; no definite D call. The CDR3 sequence is 14 residues long. CDR1 SNHLY and CDR2 FYNNEI come from the germline V gene. Trimming left V 7 bases short and J 9 bases short, with 18 bases between.

V gene TRBV28 combines with J gene TRBJ2-1; 10 bases map to TRBD2. Losses at the gene ends were 6 bases for V and 5 bases for J; bases not matched to a gene: 4. CDR1 and CDR2 (germline): MDHEN, SYDVKM. This CDR3 contains 14 residues. The CDR3 loop is CASSPGLANNEQFF. The CDR3 region has the DNA TGTGCCAGCAGCCCGGGACTAGCGAACAATGAGCAGTTCTTC.

V usage is TRBV19 and J usage is TRBJ2-7, with D perhaps TRBD1 (6 bases). This CDR3 is built from 16 residues. With 5 bases removed from V and 0 bases from J, the gap between germline ends came to 17 bases. The germline gives CDR1 LNHDA, CDR2 SQIVND (reference sequence). The DNA for the CDR3 is TGTGCCAGTAGTTCCCAACAGGGAAAGGTCTCCTACGAGCAGTACTTC. Residues: CASSSQQGKVSYEQYF. Using reference TRBV19 and TRBJ2-7 for the parts outside the CDR3, the full variable domain is DGGITQSPKYLFRKEGQNVTLSCEQNLNHDAMYWYRQDPGQGLRLIYYSQIVNDFQKGDIAEGYSVSREKKESFPLTVTSAQKNPTAFYLCASSSQQGKVSYEQYFGPGTRLTVT.

The chain combines TRBV5-1 with TRBJ2-7; 8 nucleotides line up with TRBD2. The CDR3 runs to 14 residues. With 0 bases clipped from V and 3 bases from J, the junction kept 2 bases outside the gene matches. Germline V CDR1 and CDR2: SGHRS, YFSETQ. The CDR3 is CASSLVAGNYEQYF. Here the CDR3 DNA reads TGCGCCAGCAGCTTGGTAGCGGGAAACTACGAGCAGTACTTC.

This clonotype was detected many times. This chain joins TRBV24-1 and TRBJ2-7, with a possible D match to TRBD1 (6 bases). CDR1 is KGHDR and CDR2 is SFDVKD in the germline V gene. V was shortened by 3 bases and J by 2 bases, with 13 bases between the two germline ends. CDR3 size: 15 residues. Here the CDR3 DNA reads TGTGCCACCAGTGATCCCGGGACACCCCCCTACGAGCAGTACTTC. It is translated as CATSDPGTPPYEQYF.

This clonotype was detected many times. The chain combines TRBV19 with TRBJ2-7, with a tentative D call TRBD2 (5 bases). Trimming removed 5 bases at V and 2 bases at J, with 19 bases between. The CDR3 runs 16 residues. Germline CDR1 LNHDA, CDR2 SQIVND (reference sequence). The CDR3 coding sequence is TGTGCCAGTAGTTCACCCACGCGGGCAGGAACCTACGAGCAGTACTTC. It yields the protein CASSSPTRAGTYEQYF.

This clonotype was observed at least ten times. The gene calls are TRBV3-1 and TRBJ1-1; possibly TRBD1 for D (5 bases). Germline V gene sequence: CDR1 LGHDT, CDR2 YNNKEL (reference sequence). Trimming stripped 1 base from V and 7 bases from J, with 13 bases between. The CDR3 is 14 residues long. The CDR3 DNA follows: TGTGCCAGCAGCCAAGGGGGGGGTCCACTTGAAGCTTTCTTT. As protein: CASSQGGGPLEAFF.

This clonotype was counted at least ten times. This chain links TRBV6-2 or TRBV6-3 with TRBJ2-7, with TRBD2 identical over 8 bases. Per the germline V gene, CDR1 is MNHEY and CDR2 is SVGEGT. This CDR3 has 15 amino acids. Trimming at V came to 6 bases and at J to 4 bases, leaving 11 bases not matched to a gene. CDR3 sequence (DNA): TGTGCCAGCAGACATGGACTAGCAGCTATTTACGAGCAGTACTTC. It translates to CASRHGLAAIYEQYF.